These 6 T cell receptor beta chains were all obtained from the same sample, sequenced in a study of cytomegalovirus exposure and HLA in healthy donors. In the PCR, 60 Vbeta and 13 Jbeta primers were used. Generated by immunoSEQ multiplex PCR, the TCRdb table keeps only in-frame clones and is missing some. The table for this sample gives 220,000 or so clones. The specimen sequenced was PBMCs. The receptors were gathered from a girl aged 2 to 9 in good health and CMV-seropositive.

V usage is TRBV7-9 and J usage is TRBJ2-5, with 9 bases identical to TRBD2. The J call could be wrong; TRBJ2-7 is a better fit for the DNA end. Germline lookup yields CDR1 SEHNR and CDR2 FQNEAQ (reference sequence). The CDR3 spans 16 residues. CDR3 nucleotides: TGTGCCAGCAGCGGAGAGACGGGACTAGCCACCTACGAGCAGTACTTC. It codes for CASSGETGLATYEQYF.

The CDR3 region has the DNA TGTGCCAGCAGCGTAGAGCCCCGGGACAGGGGTCAGCCCCAGCATTTT. Encoded protein: CASSVEPRDRGQPQHF. The chain carries TRBV9 and TRBJ1-5, with 10 bases lining up with TRBD1. The V segment lost 0 bases and the J segment 6 bases; nucleotides outside the gene matches: 6. CDR1 and CDR2 from the germline V gene are SGDLS and YYNGEE. This CDR3 spans 16 amino acids.

V and J are TRBV7-3 and TRBJ2-5; D is unclear. The CDR3 length is 13 residues. Between the trimmed V and J ends, which lost 1 base and 1 base, there was a span of 4 bases. Germline CDR1 reads SGHTA; CDR2 reads FQGTGA. CDR3 nucleotides: TGTGCCAGCAGCTTAAGTCTCCAAGAGACCCAGTACTTC. This sequence encodes CASSLSLQETQYF.

Concerning this clone: This CDR3 is also generated by other DNA sequences in the sample. The chain employs TRBV5-1 and TRBJ1-1; 8 positions agree with TRBD1. The germline gives CDR1 SGHRS, CDR2 YFSETQ. The V gene end was trimmed by 3 bases and the J gene end by 3 bases; junction bases not matched to a gene: 7. The CDR3 has 15 amino acids. CDR3 nucleotide sequence: TGCGCCAGCAGCTGGACGACAGGGGAGTACACTGAAGCTTTCTTT. Its protein product is CASSWTTGEYTEAFF. Combining the CDR3 with reference TRBV5-1 and TRBJ1-1 gives the whole variable domain KAGVTQTPRYLIKTRGQQVTLSCSPISGHRSVSWYQQTPGQGLQFLFEYFSETQRNKGNFPGRFSGRQFSNSRSEMNVSTLELGDSALYLCASSWTTGEYTEAFFGQGTRLTVV.

The chain combines TRBV11-2 with TRBJ2-2; a weak D match, TRBD2 (5 bases). V lost 8 bases to trimming and J lost 0 bases, with 16 bases between them. CDR3 size: 16 residues. The germline CDR1 and CDR2 sequences are SGHAT and FQNNGV. The CDR3 sequence is CASPREGRSNTGELFF. The CDR3 DNA sequence: TGTGCCAGCCCAAGAGAGGGCAGATCGAACACCGGGGAGCTGTTTTTT.

V is TRBV6-6 and J is TRBJ2-5, with TRBD2 identical over 11 bases. The J call may be wrong; the DNA end is better matched by TRBJ2-7. Germline CDR1 is MNHNY and CDR2 is SVGAGI (reference sequence). The CDR3 totals 15 residues. CDR3 nucleotide sequence: TGTGCCAGCAGTTTCTCACCGACTAGCGGGGACGAGCAGTACTTC. It codes for CASSFSPTSGDEQYF.